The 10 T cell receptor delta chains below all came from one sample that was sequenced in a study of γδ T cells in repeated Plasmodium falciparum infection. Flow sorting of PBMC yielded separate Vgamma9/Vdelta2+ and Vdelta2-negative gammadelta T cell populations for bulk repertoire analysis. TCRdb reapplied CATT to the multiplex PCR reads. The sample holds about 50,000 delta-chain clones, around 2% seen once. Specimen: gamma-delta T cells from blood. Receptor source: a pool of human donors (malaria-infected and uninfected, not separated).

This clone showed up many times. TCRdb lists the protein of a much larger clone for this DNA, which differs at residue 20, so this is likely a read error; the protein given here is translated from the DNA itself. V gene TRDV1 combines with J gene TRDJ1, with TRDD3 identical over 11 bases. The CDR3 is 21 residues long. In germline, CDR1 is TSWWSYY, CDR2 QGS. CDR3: CALGELGLPTWGIRGVDKLTF. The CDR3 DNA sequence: TGTGCTCTTGGGGAACTAGGACTTCCTACATGGGGGATACGAGGGGTCGATAAACTCACCTTT.

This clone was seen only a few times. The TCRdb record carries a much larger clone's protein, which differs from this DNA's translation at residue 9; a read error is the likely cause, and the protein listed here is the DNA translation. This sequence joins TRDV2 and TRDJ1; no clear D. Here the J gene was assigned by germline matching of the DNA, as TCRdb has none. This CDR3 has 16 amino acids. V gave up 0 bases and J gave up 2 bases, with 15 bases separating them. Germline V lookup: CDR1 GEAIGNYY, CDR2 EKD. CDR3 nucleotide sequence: TGTGCCTGTGACACCTCGGATCGTTGGACAACCGATAAACTCATCTTT. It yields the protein CACDTSDRWTTDKLIF.

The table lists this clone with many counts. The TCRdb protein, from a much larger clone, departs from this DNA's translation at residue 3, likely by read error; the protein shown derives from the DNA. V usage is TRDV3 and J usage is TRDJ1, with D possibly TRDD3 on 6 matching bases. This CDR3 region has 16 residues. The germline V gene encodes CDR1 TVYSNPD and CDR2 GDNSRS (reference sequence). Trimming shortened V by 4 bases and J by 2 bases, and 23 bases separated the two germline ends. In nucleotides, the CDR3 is TGTGCCTCCAAATACTGGGTCTTTTTTTCGACCGATAAACTCATCTTT. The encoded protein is CASKYWVFFSTDKLIF.

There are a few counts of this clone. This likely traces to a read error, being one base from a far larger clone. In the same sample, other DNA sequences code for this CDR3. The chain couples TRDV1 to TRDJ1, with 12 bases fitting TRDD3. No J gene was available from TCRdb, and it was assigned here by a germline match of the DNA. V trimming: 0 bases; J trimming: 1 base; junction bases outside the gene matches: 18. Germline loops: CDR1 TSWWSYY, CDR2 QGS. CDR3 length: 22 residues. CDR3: CALGELDVLRNWGIHGTDKLIF. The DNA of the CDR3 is TGTGCTCTTGGGGAACTAGATGTCCTGCGGAACTGGGGGATACACGGCACCGATAAACTCATCTTT.

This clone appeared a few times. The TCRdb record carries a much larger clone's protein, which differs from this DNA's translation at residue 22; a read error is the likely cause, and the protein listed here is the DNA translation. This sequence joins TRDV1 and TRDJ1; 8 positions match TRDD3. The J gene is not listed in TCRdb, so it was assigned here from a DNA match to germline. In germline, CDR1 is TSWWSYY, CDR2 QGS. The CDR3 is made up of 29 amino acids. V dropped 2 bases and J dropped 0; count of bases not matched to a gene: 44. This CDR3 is CALGETVGFLWYWGPRPLSQLSYTDKLIF. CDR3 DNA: TGTGCTCTTGGGGAAACTGTCGGCTTCCTTTGGTACTGGGGGCCCCGGCCCTTGTCCCAGCTTTCGTACACCGATAAACTCATCTTT.

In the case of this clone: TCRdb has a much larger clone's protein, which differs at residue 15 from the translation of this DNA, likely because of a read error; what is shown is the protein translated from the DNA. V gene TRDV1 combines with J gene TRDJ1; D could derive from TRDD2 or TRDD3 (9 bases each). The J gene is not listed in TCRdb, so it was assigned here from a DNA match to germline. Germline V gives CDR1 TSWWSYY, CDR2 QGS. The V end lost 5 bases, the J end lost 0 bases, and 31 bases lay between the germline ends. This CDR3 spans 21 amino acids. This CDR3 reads CALGPFLRPRLGDPHTDKLIF. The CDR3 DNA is TGTGCTCTTGGGCCCTTCCTACGTCCCCGACTGGGGGACCCGCACACCGATAAACTCATCTTT.

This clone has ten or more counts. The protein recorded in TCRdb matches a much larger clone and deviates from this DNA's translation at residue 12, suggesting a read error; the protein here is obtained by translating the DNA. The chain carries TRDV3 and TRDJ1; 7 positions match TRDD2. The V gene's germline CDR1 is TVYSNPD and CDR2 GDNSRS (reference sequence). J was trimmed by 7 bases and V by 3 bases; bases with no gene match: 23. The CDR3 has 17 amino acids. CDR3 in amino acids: CALYSYRGLGNDLKLIF. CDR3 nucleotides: TGTGCCTTATATTCCTACCGGGGGCTGGGCAACGACCTTAAACTCATCTTT.

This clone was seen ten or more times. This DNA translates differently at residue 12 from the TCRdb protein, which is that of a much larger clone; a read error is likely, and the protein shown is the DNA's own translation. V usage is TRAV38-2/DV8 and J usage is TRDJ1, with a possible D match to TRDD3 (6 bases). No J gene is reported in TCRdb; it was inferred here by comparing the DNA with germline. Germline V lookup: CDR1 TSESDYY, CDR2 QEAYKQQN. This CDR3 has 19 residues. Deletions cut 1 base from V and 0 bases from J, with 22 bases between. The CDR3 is CAYRSQTWGLLSYTDKLIF. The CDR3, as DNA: TGTGCTTATAGGAGCCAAACCTGGGGACTGCTATCGTACACCGATAAACTCATCTTT.

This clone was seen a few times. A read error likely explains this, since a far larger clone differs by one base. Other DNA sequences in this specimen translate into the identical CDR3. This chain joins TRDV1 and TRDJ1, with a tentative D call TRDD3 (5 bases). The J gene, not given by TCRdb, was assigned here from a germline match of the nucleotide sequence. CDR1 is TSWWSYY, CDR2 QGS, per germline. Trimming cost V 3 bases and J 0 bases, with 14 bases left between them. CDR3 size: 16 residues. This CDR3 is CALGDSGLLYTDKLIF. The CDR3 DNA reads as TGTGCTCTTGGGGACTCTGGGCTCCTGTACACCGATAAACTCATCTTT.

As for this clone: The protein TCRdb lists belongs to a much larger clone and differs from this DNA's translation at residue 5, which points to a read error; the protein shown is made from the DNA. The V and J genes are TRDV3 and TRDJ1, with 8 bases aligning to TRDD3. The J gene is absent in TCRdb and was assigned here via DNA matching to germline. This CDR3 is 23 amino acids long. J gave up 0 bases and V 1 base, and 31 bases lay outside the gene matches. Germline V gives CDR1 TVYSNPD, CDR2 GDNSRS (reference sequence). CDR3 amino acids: CAFIPRAYINSYWGSRYTDKLIF. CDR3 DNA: TGTGCCTTTATCCCTCGCGCCTACATCAATTCTTACTGGGGGTCCCGGTACACCGATAAACTCATCTTT.